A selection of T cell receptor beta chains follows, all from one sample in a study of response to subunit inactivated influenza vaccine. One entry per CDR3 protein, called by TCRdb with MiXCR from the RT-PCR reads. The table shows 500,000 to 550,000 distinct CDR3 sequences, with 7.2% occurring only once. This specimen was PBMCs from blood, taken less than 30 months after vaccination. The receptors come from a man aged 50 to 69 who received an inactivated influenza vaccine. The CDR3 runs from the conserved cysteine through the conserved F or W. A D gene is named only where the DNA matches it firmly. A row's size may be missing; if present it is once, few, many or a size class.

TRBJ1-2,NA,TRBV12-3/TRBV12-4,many,TGTGCCAGCAGTTTTACTAACTATGGCTACACCTTC,CASSFTNYGYTF
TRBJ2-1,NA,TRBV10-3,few,TGTGCCATCAGTGAGTCGAGTACGCCTTTCAATGAGCAGTTCTTC,CAISESSTPFNEQFF
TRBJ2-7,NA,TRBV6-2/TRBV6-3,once,TGTGCCAGCACCAGAGGTGGGTGGCGAGACGAGCAGTACTTC,CASTRGGWRDEQYF
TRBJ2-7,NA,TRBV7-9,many,TGTGCCAGCAGCTTAGCGCAAGGCGGGAACTCCTACGAGCAGTACTTC,CASSLAQGGNSYEQYF
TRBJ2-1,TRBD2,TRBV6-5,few,TGTGCCAGCAGTACCCGGGGGGGCGAGCAGTTCTTC,CASSTRGGEQFF
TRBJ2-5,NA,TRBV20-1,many,TGCAGTGCTAGAGTAGAGACCCAGTACTTC,CSARVETQYF
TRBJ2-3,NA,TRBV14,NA,TGTGCCAGCAGCCCTAAATTCGGCAGGGTGGGCACAGATACGCAGTATTTT,CASSPKFGRVGTDTQYF
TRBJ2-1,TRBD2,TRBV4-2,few,TGTGCCAGCAGCCGGAGACTAGCGGGAGGGTCCTACAATGAGCAGTTCTTC,CASSRRLAGGSYNEQFF
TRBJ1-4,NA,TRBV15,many,TGTGCCACCAGCAGACAAGTACGGAATGAAAAACTGTTTTTT,CATSRQVRNEKLFF
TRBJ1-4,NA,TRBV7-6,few,TGTGCCAGCAGCTTAGAGGCACAACCAACTAATGAAAAACTGTTTTTT,CASSLEAQPTNEKLFF
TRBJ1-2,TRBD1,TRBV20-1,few,TGCAGTGCTGGCTCGGGACAGGGGTACTATGGCTACACCTTC,CSAGSGQGYYGYTF
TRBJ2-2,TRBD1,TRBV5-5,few,TGTGCCAGCAGCCGACAGGGGCGTAGTACCGGGGAGCTGTTTTTT,CASSRQGRSTGELFF
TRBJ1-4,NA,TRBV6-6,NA,TGTGCCAGCAGAATCGAGGAAAAACTGTTTTTT,CASRIEEKLFF
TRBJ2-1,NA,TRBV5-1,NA,TGCGCCAGCAGTCGTATTACCACAGGGAGCTCCTACAATGAGCAGTTCTTC,CASSRITTGSSYNEQFF
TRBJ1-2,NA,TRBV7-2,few,TGTGCCAGCAACAGGGATGTCGGCTATGGCTACACCTTC,CASNRDVGYGYTF
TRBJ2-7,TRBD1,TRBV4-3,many,TGCGCCAGCAGCCAAGGGGCCGGGGACAGAATTTACGAGCAGTACTTC,CASSQGAGDRIYEQYF
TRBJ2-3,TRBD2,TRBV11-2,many,TGTGCCAGCAGGTCCCCAGGGACTAGCGGGGTGAAAGATACGCAGTATTTT,CASRSPGTSGVKDTQYF
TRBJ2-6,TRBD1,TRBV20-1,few,TGCAGTGCTAGGGAAGGACAGGGGGTCTATGGGGCCAACGTCCTGACTTTC,CSAREGQGVYGANVLTF
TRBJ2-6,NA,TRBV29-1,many,TGCAGCGTTGACTCTGGGGCCAACGTCCTGACTTTC,CSVDSGANVLTF
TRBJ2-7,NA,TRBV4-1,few,TGCGCCAGCAGCCACTCCCAGGGCTACGAGCAGTACTTC,CASSHSQGYEQYF
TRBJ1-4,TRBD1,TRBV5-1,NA,TGCGCCAGCAGCTTGGTCGAACAGGGGTTTAATGAAAAACTGTTTTTT,CASSLVEQGFNEKLFF
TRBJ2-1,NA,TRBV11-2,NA,TGTGCCAGCAGCCGCCGGGGAGGACAGGTCTCAGGTGAGCAGTTCTTC,CASSRRGGQVSGEQFF
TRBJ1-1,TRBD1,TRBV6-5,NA,TGTGCCAGCAGTTACCGGGGCAGGGGGCAACCTGAAGCTTTCTTT,CASSYRGRGQPEAFF